Shown below are 16 T cell receptor beta chains from a single sample sequenced in a study of post-analysis software for immune sequencing data. For these receptors, no antigen is known. Findings of the study overall: There were five or six TRBV segments more frequent in patients than controls, and TRBV5-6, TRBV5-1 and TRBV20-1 were among them.

Included in the TCR beta cDNA libraries were unique molecular identifiers. TCRdb redid the calling of the PCR reads with MiXCR, one entry per CDR3 protein. The repertoire holds around 500,000 distinct CDR3 sequences, with around a third as singletons. The sequenced material came from blood. The receptors originated from a girl between 2 and 17 years old with multiple sclerosis.

J is TRBJ2-3 and V is TRBV5-1; 10 bases agree with TRBD2. V was clipped by 1 base and J by 0 bases; unmatched bases: 5. CDR1 is SGHRS, CDR2 YFSETQ, per germline. The CDR3 consists of 17 residues. This CDR3 is CASSLTGTSVSTDTQYF. In DNA form, the CDR3 reads TGCGCCAGCAGCTTGACCGGGACTAGCGTAAGCACAGATACGCAGTATTTT.

This clonotype has only a few counts. The chain uses TRBV29-1 and TRBJ2-1; 9 bases are a match to TRBD1. CDR3 length: 12 amino acids. With 4 bases clipped from V and 10 bases from J, the junction kept 5 bases outside the gene matches. The V gene's germline CDR1 is SQVTM and CDR2 ANQGSEA. For the CDR3, the DNA is TGCAGCGTTGGACAGGGGGTGAGGGAGCAGTTCTTC. The encoded protein is CSVGQGVREQFF.

V and J are TRBV28 and TRBJ2-1; 16 bases align to TRBD2. This CDR3 contains 14 residues. The J segment lost 8 bases and the V segment lost 8 bases, leaving 3 bases of the junction unmatched. CDR1 is MDHEN, CDR2 SYDVKM, per germline. CDR3 residues: CASGTSGGADEQFF. CDR3 nucleotides: TGTGCCAGCGGGACTAGCGGGGGGGCAGATGAGCAGTTCTTC.

The chain links TRBV24-1 to TRBJ2-3; D possibly corresponds to TRBD2 (5 bases). This CDR3 is 17 amino acids long. Germline V gene data show CDR1 as KGHDR and CDR2 as SFDVKD. The germline V and J ends were trimmed by 1 base and 2 bases, with 15 bases remaining between them. DNA for the CDR3: TGTGCCACCAGTGATTTAGACGGGAAGTCTACCACAGATACGCAGTATTTT. Its protein is CATSDLDGKSTTDTQYF.

This clonotype was seen repeatedly, ten times or more. This sequence joins TRBV12-3 or TRBV12-4 and TRBJ2-7; D call uncertain. V was trimmed by 3 bases and J by 2 bases, leaving 5 bases between them. There are 12 residues in the CDR3. The CDR3, as DNA: TGTGCCAGCAGTTTCGGGCCCTACGAGCAGTACTTC. This sequence encodes CASSFGPYEQYF.

This chain links TRBV7-9 with TRBJ1-2, with D possibly being TRBD1 (5 bases). Trimming took 5 bases from V and 0 from J, leaving 10 bases between them. This CDR3 region has 14 residues. Germline CDR1 is SEHNR and CDR2 is FQNEAQ (reference sequence). This CDR3 reads CASSPQGPNYGYTF. CDR3 nucleotides: TGTGCCAGCAGCCCTCAGGGACCTAACTATGGCTACACCTTC.

This chain links TRBV29-1 with TRBJ1-1; D possibly corresponds to TRBD1 (5 bases). The CDR3 extends over 14 amino acids. CDR1 is SQVTM, CDR2 ANQGSEA, per germline. The V end was cut by 4 bases, the J end by 1 base, with 13 bases between. In DNA, the CDR3 is TGCAGCGTTGCGGAATTACAGGCGAACACTGAAGCTTTCTTT. This codes for CSVAELQANTEAFF.

J is TRBJ1-5 and V is TRBV15; no reliable D call. The CDR3 runs 14 residues. The germline CDR1 and CDR2 sequences are LNHNV and YYDKDF (reference sequence). V was trimmed by 7 bases and J by 6 bases, leaving 16 bases between them. CDR3 sequence reads: CATTDGLEGQPQHF. DNA for the CDR3: TGTGCCACCACTGATGGGTTGGAGGGTCAGCCCCAGCATTTT.

This chain joins TRBV6-4 and TRBJ2-3; D unclear. CDR1 and CDR2 from the germline V gene are MRHNA and SNTAGT. The CDR3 consists of 19 residues. Trimming took off 3 bases at V and 2 bases at J, with 24 bases between the two ends. The CDR3 sequence: CASSDRVARTSPFTDTQYF. DNA for the CDR3: TGTGCCAGCAGTGATCGGGTCGCGCGCACATCTCCTTTCACAGATACGCAGTATTTT.

This clonotype has ten or more counts. The chain carries TRBV29-1 and TRBJ2-1, with 7 bases lining up with TRBD2. Germline loops: CDR1 SQVTM, CDR2 ANQGSEA. V lost 0 bases to trimming and J lost 0 bases; unmatched junction nucleotides: 11. The CDR3 has 18 amino acids. In DNA form, the CDR3 reads TGCAGCGTTGAAGATCCCGAGATTCGCGGGAGCTCCTACAATGAGCAGTTCTTC. Its translation: CSVEDPEIRGSSYNEQFF.

The count of this clonotype is one. Here the CDR3 omits its conserved ending phenylalanine or tryptophan, so a read error is the likely source. No DNA is shown, since the ends of the CDR3 on it are uncertain; the CDR3 is the one TCRdb lists. This sequence joins TRBV10-3 and TRBJ2-1. The germline V gene has CDR1 ENHRY and CDR2 SYGVKD. The CDR3 is 15 residues long, counting both termini. The chain's CDR3 is CAISGTDNYGYTFGS.

This chain connects TRBV7-8 to TRBJ2-3; 11 bases agree with TRBD2. This CDR3 contains 17 residues. From germline, CDR1 is SGHVS and CDR2 FQNEAQ. The junction had 9 bases not matched to a gene; V was cut back by 4 bases and J by 3 bases. The CDR3 nucleotides are TGTGCCAGCAGCTCGATCCTCCTAGCGGGGGGTACAGATACGCAGTATTTT. Translation: CASSSILLAGGTDTQYF.

This clonotype showed up just a few times. Here the CDR3 DNA reads TGCAGCGTTCAAGGGGGCGGCTATGGCTACACCTTC. Protein sequence: CSVQGGGYGYTF. The chain carries TRBV29-1 and TRBJ1-2; 7 bases fit TRBD1. This CDR3 comprises 12 residues. Germline-derived CDR1 and CDR2 are SQVTM and ANQGSEA. Trimming cost V 5 bases and J 4 bases; bases outside gene matches: 4.

This clonotype was counted only a few times. The V and J genes are TRBV10-3 and TRBJ1-1; D may be TRBD1 (6 bases). CDR3 length: 14 amino acids. Trimming left V 5 bases short and J 0 bases short, with 10 bases between. Germline V gene data show CDR1 as ENHRY and CDR2 as SYGVKD. The CDR3 nucleotides read TGTGCCATCAGTAACGACAGGATGAACACTGAAGCTTTCTTT. This encodes CAISNDRMNTEAFF.

The V gene is TRBV29-1, the J gene TRBJ2-1; the D is unclear. Trimming stripped 7 bases from V and 8 bases from J, with 12 bases between. Germline CDR1 SQVTM, CDR2 ANQGSEA. This CDR3 has 11 amino acids. The CDR3 sequence: CSADQVDEQFF. DNA of the CDR3: TGCAGCGCAGACCAGGTGGATGAGCAGTTCTTC.

The V gene is TRBV20-1, the J gene TRBJ2-7; 9 nucleotides align to TRBD2. Unmatched junction bases numbered 8, after V lost 0 bases and J lost 2 bases. The germline CDR1 and CDR2 sequences are DFQATT and SNEGSKA (reference sequence). The CDR3 loop spans 16 amino acids. CDR3 sequence reads: CSARDMYSGGPYEQYF. Here the CDR3 DNA reads TGCAGTGCTAGAGATATGTATAGCGGGGGACCCTACGAGCAGTACTTC.